The subject of this entry is one T cell receptor beta chain. Its cognate antigen is unknown. Beta-chain TCR CDR3 regions were amplified from RNA transcripts. HTBI primers were used in a first-round RT-PCR, which preceded a second-round multiplex PCR. TCRdb passed the multiplex PCR reads through MiXCR, listing each CDR3 protein once. The table lists about 370,000 distinct CDR3 sequences, 15% to 20% of them singletons. The data originate from a study of Graves' ophthalmopathy and Graves' hyperthyroidism. Study results and limitations: Ophthalmopathy progression cases were predicted by the model with 60% to 71% sensitivity and less than 85% specificity.

The sequence was obtained from a woman younger than 30 with Graves' ophthalmopathy. Material: peripheral blood.

The CDR3 reads CASGLDRDEQYF. The CDR3 DNA reads TGTGCTAGTGGTTTAGACAGGGACGAGCAGTACTTC. The chain employs TRBV12-5 and TRBJ2-7; TRBD1 agrees at 7 bases. CDR1 is LGHNT, CDR2 FRNRAP, per germline. The CDR3 consists of 12 residues. V was clipped by 3 bases and J by 5 bases; unmatched bases: 1.